The rows below give T cell receptor beta chains drawn from one sample of a study of cytomegalovirus exposure and HLA in healthy donors. Data came from immunoSEQ multiplex PCR; TCRdb stores just in-frame clones and leaves some out. The sample includes 150,000 or so clones, 80% of them seen just once. Sequences were obtained from PBMCs. These receptors all stem from a man aged 30 to 45 in good health and CMV-seronegative. The CDR3 runs from the conserved cysteine through the conserved F or W. A D gene is named only where the DNA matches it firmly. A clone size is listed for some rows: how often the clone was seen (once, few, many), or a class if it is expanded.

TGTGCCAGCTTAGGACTAGCGGGAGGGCCTTTCCACGAGCAGTACTTC,CASLGLAGGPFHEQYF,TRBV21-1,-,16,-,TRBJ2-7
TGTGCCAGCAGCTTATCACCTAGCGGGAGGCCCCTCAATGAGCAGTTCTTC,CASSLSPSGRPLNEQFF,TRBV5-6,TRBD2,17,-,TRBJ2-1
TGTGCCAGCAGAACAGCGGACACTGAAGCTTTCTTT,CASRTADTEAFF,TRBV6-6,-,12,-,TRBJ1-1
TGCGCCAGCAGTCAGACAGGAATGAACACTGAAGCTTTCTTT,CASSQTGMNTEAFF,TRBV10-1,-,14,-,TRBJ1-1
TGTGCCAGCAGCGAGGCGGGAGCGGGAGCCTACGAGCAGTACTTC,CASSEAGAGAYEQYF,TRBV7-6,TRBD2,15,few,TRBJ2-7
TGTGCCAGCAGCTTCCCCGGGACAGGGGCGGAGTACTTC,CASSFPGTGAEYF,TRBV5-4,TRBD1,13,-,TRBJ2-7
TGCGCCAGCAGCTCGACTCCAGAGCACGAGCAGTACTTC,CASSSTPEHEQYF,TRBV5-1,-,13,-,TRBJ2-7
TGTGCCAGCAGCGGCCTTGGTGACGAGCAGTACTTC,CASSGLGDEQYF,TRBV13,-,12,few,TRBJ2-7
TGTGCCAGCAGCTTACCCGGGCGGGAGCCTAACACCGGGGAGCTGTTTTTT,CASSLPGREPNTGELFF,TRBV7-9,TRBD2,17,few,TRBJ2-2
TGTGCCAGCAGCCCCCGCGCAAACTACGAGCAGTACTTC,CASSPRANYEQYF,TRBV7-2,-,13,-,TRBJ2-7
TGCGCCAGCAGCCCTGGGACAGCGAACACCGGGGAGCTGTTTTTT,CASSPGTANTGELFF,TRBV5-1,TRBD1,15,-,TRBJ2-2
TGTGCCAGCAGCTTGATTGGACATGATAACTATGGCTACACCTTC,CASSLIGHDNYGYTF,TRBV5-4,-,15,-,TRBJ1-2
TGTGCCAGCAGCTTGGCCGGGATTCCCACGCCCCAGCATTTT,CASSLAGIPTPQHF,TRBV5-6,-,14,few,TRBJ1-5
TGCGCCAGCAGCTTGAACATCCAGGATTCACCCCTCCACTTT,CASSLNIQDSPLHF,TRBV5-1,-,14,once,TRBJ1-6
TGTGCCAGCAGCCCGGGGTCCAACTACAATGAGCAGTTCTTC,CASSPGSNYNEQFF,TRBV7-3,-,14,-,TRBJ2-1
TGTGCCAGCAGTGAGCGGGACTCTCTCAATGAGCAGTTCTTC,CASSERDSLNEQFF,TRBV2,-,14,-,TRBJ2-1
TGTGCCAGCAGCCGGGGGTGGGGGCAAGAGACCCAGTACTTC,CASSRGWGQETQYF,TRBV11-2,-,14,-,TRBJ2-5
TGTGCCAGCACCAACGGGCTAGCGGCTTACAATGAGCAGTTCTTC,CASTNGLAAYNEQFF,TRBV6-5,TRBD2,15,few,TRBJ2-1
TGTGCCAGTAGTATTAACAGTGCCTACGAGCAGTACTTC,CASSINSAYEQYF,TRBV19,-,13,-,TRBJ2-7
TGCGCCAGCAGCCCCCCCGGACTAGCGTCCAATGAGCAGTTCTTC,CASSPPGLASNEQFF,TRBV4-3,TRBD2,15,-,TRBJ2-1
TGCGCCAGCAGCTTACGGATGGGAGCGGGAGTTCTTAACAATGAGCAGTTCTTC,CASSLRMGAGVLNNEQFF,TRBV4-3,TRBD2,18,-,TRBJ2-1
TGCGCCAGCAGCTTGGGAGACATTAGCAATCAGCCCCAGCATTTT,CASSLGDISNQPQHF,TRBV5-1,-,15,-,TRBJ1-5
TGTGCCAGCAGTGGGGACTTGACCTACGAGCAGTACTTC,CASSGDLTYEQYF,TRBV4-2,-,13,-,TRBJ2-7
TGTGCCTGGAGCTTGCTGGGGGACAGGGCCAAGCATTTT,CAWSLLGDRAKHF,TRBV30,TRBD1,13,-,TRBJ1-5
TGTGCCAGCAGTTATCAGGCCGCTGAAGCTTTCTTT,CASSYQAAEAFF,TRBV6-5,-,12,few,TRBJ1-1
TGTGCCAGCAGTGGGGACAGATTCAACACTGAAGCTTTCTTT,CASSGDRFNTEAFF,TRBV2,TRBD1,14,-,TRBJ1-1
TGCGCCAGCAGCCAAGAGGGGGAGGACACTGAAGCTTTCTTT,CASSQEGEDTEAFF,TRBV4-3,-,14,-,TRBJ1-1
TGTGCCAGCAGCTTACAGGGGGCCTCCAATGAGCAGTTCTTC,CASSLQGASNEQFF,TRBV7-2,TRBD1,14,-,TRBJ2-1
TGTGCCAGCAGCGCATGGCGGACTAGCTACTCTGAGCAGTTCTTC,CASSAWRTSYSEQFF,TRBV7-2,TRBD2,15,-,TRBJ2-1
TGTGCCAGCAGTTTACAGATAACTAATGAAAAACTGTTTTTT,CASSLQITNEKLFF,TRBV11-2,-,14,few,TRBJ1-4
TGTGCCAGCAGCCCCCATAGGAGTGAGCAGTTCTTC,CASSPHRSEQFF,TRBV7-2,-,12,few,TRBJ2-1
TGTGCCAGCAAAAGGGGGGGCGTCTACAATGAGCAGTTCTTC,CASKRGGVYNEQFF,TRBV7-8,-,14,few,TRBJ2-1
TGTGCCATCATAGGGACTAGCGGGAGGTCCCCATACAATGAGCAGTTCTTC,CAIIGTSGRSPYNEQFF,TRBV10-3,TRBD2,17,-,TRBJ2-1
TGTGCCAGCAGCCCGGGGGGCAGCTCCTACAATGAGCAGTTCTTC,CASSPGGSSYNEQFF,TRBV27,-,15,-,TRBJ2-1